A single sample is the source of the 15 T cell receptor beta chains below, sequenced in a study of blood T cell repertoires in COVID-19. Measured with immunoSEQ multiplex PCR; TCRdb has only the in-frame clones, and not every one. The data contain roughly 50,000 clones, roughly four fifths of them singletons. What was sequenced was peripheral blood. These receptor sequences come from a man aged 35 to 55 with acute or convalescent COVID-19.

The rearrangement uses TRBV3-1 (or the pseudogene TRBV3-2) and TRBJ1-5; TRBD1 might be the D (6 bases). CDR1 and CDR2 from the germline V gene are LGHDT and YNNKEL (reference sequence). This CDR3 spans 14 amino acids. V dropped 5 bases and J dropped 4 bases, with 12 bases sitting between them. The CDR3 coding sequence is TGTGCCAGCAGCTGGGGACAAAGAAATCAGCCCCAGCATTTT. Translation: CASSWGQRNQPQHF.

This clone was picked up a small number of times. The chain recombines TRBV19 with TRBJ1-1; no reliable D call. CDR3 length: 14 amino acids. V lost 7 bases, J lost 0 bases, and 12 bases lay in between. CDR1 is LNHDA, CDR2 SQIVND, per germline (reference sequence). This CDR3 is CASTSQTMNTEAFF. CDR3 nucleotides: TGTGCCAGTACCTCACAAACAATGAACACTGAAGCTTTCTTT.

This chain uses TRBV24-1 with TRBJ1-2; possible D gene TRBD1, 5 bases. The germline V gene has CDR1 KGHDR and CDR2 SFDVKD. CDR3 length: 13 amino acids. With 3 bases removed from V and 7 bases from J, the gap between germline ends came to 11 bases. The CDR3 region is CATSDGGWGGYTF. The CDR3 DNA reads TGTGCCACCAGTGATGGGGGGTGGGGTGGCTACACCTTC.

The V and J genes are TRBV24-1 and TRBJ2-5, with 9 bases lining up with TRBD1. With 1 base clipped from V and 3 bases from J, the junction kept 2 bases outside the gene matches. The CDR3 sequence is 15 residues long. Germline V lookup: CDR1 KGHDR, CDR2 SFDVKD. CDR3 nucleotides: TGTGCCACCAGTGATTTAGGGACAGGGAAAGAGACCCAGTACTTC. Translated, it gives CATSDLGTGKETQYF.

V is TRBV2 and J is TRBJ1-4, with D possibly being TRBD1 (5 bases). The germline V gene encodes CDR1 SNHLY and CDR2 FYNNEI. Trimming took 7 bases from V and 0 from J, leaving 9 bases between them. This CDR3 region has 14 residues. CDR3 region: CASTPTATNEKLFF. Here the CDR3 DNA reads TGTGCCAGCACCCCGACAGCAACTAATGAAAAACTGTTTTTT.

The V and J genes are TRBV11-2 and TRBJ1-2, with 7 bases matching TRBD1. CDR1 SGHAT and CDR2 FQNNGV come from the germline V gene. The CDR3 is 16 residues long. V trimming: 5 bases; J trimming: 0 bases; junction bases outside the gene matches: 9. The CDR3: CASSRDRAEANYGYTF. As DNA, the CDR3 is TGTGCCAGCAGCCGTGACAGGGCCGAGGCTAACTATGGCTACACCTTC.

The DNA for the CDR3 is TGTGCCAGCAGTTTGGGGGGGAACACTGAAGCTTTCTTT. Translation gives CASSLGGNTEAFF. The chain employs TRBV27 and TRBJ1-1, with D possibly TRBD1 on 5 matching bases. Germline V gene lookup returns CDR1 MNHEY and CDR2 SMNVEV (reference sequence). With 3 bases removed from V and 1 base from J, the gap between germline ends came to 6 bases. There are 13 residues in the CDR3.

The V and J genes are TRBV9 and TRBJ2-3; 8 positions agree with TRBD2. Germline trimming cut 4 bases from V and 3 bases from J; bases unmatched to any gene: 7. Germline CDR1 reads SGDLS; CDR2 reads YYNGEE. The CDR3 is 15 amino acids. CDR3 DNA: TGTGCCAGCAGCTTAGCGGGGTTCCGGACAGATACGCAGTATTTT. It specifies CASSLAGFRTDTQYF.

The V and J genes are TRBV2 and TRBJ1-1, with D possibly matching TRBD1 (5 bases). Germline values: CDR1 SNHLY, CDR2 FYNNEI. This CDR3 contains 15 residues. Trimming took off 4 bases at V and 3 bases at J, with 15 bases between the two ends. Here the CDR3 reads CASSVTRDFYTEAFF. In DNA, the CDR3 is TGTGCCAGCAGTGTGACTCGGGACTTTTACACTGAAGCTTTCTTT.

The chain carries TRBV3-1 (or the pseudogene TRBV3-2) and TRBJ1-4; a weak D match, TRBD1 (6 bases). The germline V gene encodes CDR1 LGHDT and CDR2 YNNKEL (reference sequence). V dropped 4 bases and J dropped 2 bases, with 8 bases sitting between them. This CDR3 is 14 amino acids long. CDR3 region: CASSLRGTNEKLFF. CDR3 in DNA: TGTGCCAGCAGCCTCAGGGGCACTAATGAAAAACTGTTTTTT.

The rearrangement joins TRBV28 to TRBJ2-7, with 8 bases that match TRBD1. The J segment lost 3 bases and the V segment lost 8 bases, leaving 12 bases of the junction unmatched. Per the germline V gene, CDR1 is MDHEN and CDR2 is SYDVKM. There are 15 residues in the CDR3. This chain's CDR3 is CASWGSSDRVYEQYF. CDR3 bases: TGTGCCAGCTGGGGCAGTTCGGACAGGGTCTACGAGCAGTACTTC.

The rearrangement uses TRBV30 and TRBJ1-5; D not certain. The CDR3 extends over 13 amino acids. V lost 0 bases and J 3 bases, leaving 6 bases between the germline ends. Germline CDR1 is GTSNPN and CDR2 is SVGIG (reference sequence). The DNA for the CDR3 is TGTGCCTGGAGTGTAACAGACAATCAGCCCCAGCATTTT. As protein: CAWSVTDNQPQHF.

The chain employs TRBV6-6 and TRBJ1-2; D might be TRBD1 (6 bases). Looked up from germline, CDR1 is MNHNY and CDR2 is SVGAGI (reference sequence). The germline V and J ends were trimmed by 6 bases and 3 bases, with 11 bases remaining between them. CDR3 size: 13 residues. CDR3 loop: CASRAQGYYGYTF. The CDR3 DNA sequence: TGTGCCAGCAGAGCTCAGGGGTACTATGGCTACACCTTC.

The chain has TRBV9 and TRBJ1-2; D is ambiguous. The V gene lost 3 bases and the J gene lost 2 bases, with 14 bases spanning the gap. The germline CDR1 and CDR2 sequences are SGDLS and YYNGEE. The CDR3 contains 15 residues. This CDR3 is CASSARSNPNYGYTF. CDR3 sequence (DNA): TGTGCCAGCAGCGCGAGATCAAACCCCAACTATGGCTACACCTTC.

The chain joins TRBV11-2 to TRBJ2-5; 9 nucleotides align to TRBD2. With V trimmed by 3 bases and J by 7 bases, 9 bases remained unmatched. The germline CDR1 and CDR2 sequences are SGHAT and FQNNGV. This CDR3 is built from 15 residues. CDR3 sequence: CASSFSSGGLGTQYF. Written as DNA, the CDR3 is TGTGCCAGCAGCTTTAGTAGCGGGGGTCTTGGGACCCAGTACTTC.